Shown below are 18 T cell receptor beta chains from a single sample sequenced in a study of Graves' ophthalmopathy and Graves' hyperthyroidism. Amplified material comprised TCR beta CDR3 regions derived from RNA transcripts. HTBI primers primed a first-round RT-PCR, and a second-round multiplex PCR followed. One entry per CDR3 protein results from TCRdb running MiXCR on the multiplex PCR reads. The sample has around 600,000 distinct CDR3 sequences, under 50% seen once. The specimen was peripheral blood. Receptors were obtained from an adult man with Graves' ophthalmopathy.

This clonotype was seen at least ten times. CDR3 amino acids: CASSGQGTEAFF. CDR3 sequence (DNA): TGTGCCAGCAGCGGACAGGGGACTGAAGCTTTCTTT. This sequence joins TRBV2 and TRBJ1-1; 9 positions match TRBD1. J was trimmed by 5 bases and V by 6 bases; bases with no gene match: 1. The CDR3 contains 12 residues. Germline CDR1 is SNHLY and CDR2 is FYNNEI.

V gene TRBV7-2 combines with J gene TRBJ1-4; 9 bases match TRBD1. V shed 6 bases, J shed 5 bases, and the junction held 7 bases outside the gene matches. The length of the CDR3 is 15 residues. The germline CDR1 and CDR2 sequences are SGHTA and FQGNSA. The CDR3 bases are TGTGCCAGCAGAACCGGGACAGGGAGCAATGAAAAACTGTTTTTT. It translates to CASRTGTGSNEKLFF.

The rearrangement joins TRBV10-3 to TRBJ1-6, with D possibly being TRBD1 (6 bases). V gave up 9 bases and J gave up 7 bases, with 16 bases separating them. Per germline, CDR1 ENHRY and CDR2 SYGVKD. The CDR3 consists of 14 residues. The CDR3 nucleotides are TGTGCCATTGGTCCCGGGGACACGAATTCACCCCTCCACTTT. Translating it yields CAIGPGDTNSPLHF.

The sample holds many counts of this clonotype. The chain couples TRBV4-2 to TRBJ1-1; D perhaps matches TRBD1 (5 bases). V lost 0 bases and J lost 4, with 12 bases in between. Germline V gene data show CDR1 as LGHNA and CDR2 as YNFKEQ. The CDR3 is 15 residues long. CDR3 amino acids: CASSQDWTLSTEAFF. The CDR3 nucleotides are TGTGCCAGCAGCCAAGACTGGACATTGAGCACTGAAGCTTTCTTT.

Concerning this clonotype: The conserved closing phenylalanine or tryptophan is absent in this CDR3, likely reflecting a read error. No DNA is shown, since the ends of the CDR3 on it are uncertain; the CDR3 is the one TCRdb lists. This rearrangement joins TRBV7-2 to TRBJ2-5; the table's D call, TRBD1, has no DNA check behind it. The CDR3 adds up to 15 amino acids, both ends counted. Looked up from germline, CDR1 is SGHTA and CDR2 is FQGNSA. The CDR3 loop is CASSVSGHYGYTFGS.

This clonotype was picked up many times. The chain combines TRBV11-1 with TRBJ1-6; D uncertain. This CDR3 region has 20 residues. V lost 1 base to trimming and J lost 10 bases, with 29 bases between them. Germline loops: CDR1 SGHAT, CDR2 FQDESV (reference sequence). CDR3 protein: CASSLGPPRTQRHRVSPLHF. The CDR3 nucleotides are TGTGCCAGCAGCTTAGGCCCCCCAAGAACACAGCGACATAGGGTCTCACCCCTCCACTTT. Using reference TRBV11-1 and TRBJ1-6 for the parts outside the CDR3, the full variable domain is EAEVAQSPRYKITEKSQAVAFWCDPISGHATLYWYRQILGQGPELLVQFQDESVVDDSQLPKDRFSAERLKGVDSTLKIQPAELGDSAMYLCASSLGPPRTQRHRVSPLHFGNGTRLTVT.

Comment on this clonotype: A junction end diverges from the germline sequence, so it may reflect a read error. The genes are TRBV7-9 and TRBJ1-1; D is possibly TRBD1 (5 bases). In germline, CDR1 is SEHNR, CDR2 FQNEAQ (reference sequence). The CDR3 is 14 residues long. In nucleotides, the CDR3 is TGCGCCAGCAGCCAATTCTCTGCGGGGGGAACGGCTTTCTTT. Its translation: CASSQFSAGGTAFF.

The chain carries TRBV7-3 and TRBJ1-6; D perhaps matches TRBD1 (6 bases). CDR1 and CDR2 from the germline V gene are SGHTA and FQGTGA. V dropped 4 bases and J dropped 9 bases, with 13 bases sitting between them. The length of the CDR3 is 14 residues. CDR3 nucleotides: TGTGCCAGCAGCTCACAGGGAGGGCTTTCACCCCTCCACTTT. Protein product: CASSSQGGLSPLHF.

V usage is TRBV24-1 and J usage is TRBJ1-2, with 7 nucleotides matching TRBD1. This CDR3 spans 13 amino acids. J gave up 6 bases and V 11 bases, and 11 bases lay outside the gene matches. The germline V gene encodes CDR1 KGHDR and CDR2 SFDVKD. The CDR3 spells CASSSTGSHGYTF. The CDR3 region has the DNA TGTGCCAGCTCATCGACAGGGAGCCATGGCTACACCTTC.

This clonotype occurred many times. This chain uses TRBV15 with TRBJ2-6; 11 bases are shared with TRBD1. Germline V gene data show CDR1 as LNHNV and CDR2 as YYDKDF (reference sequence). This CDR3 is built from 20 residues. J lost 0 bases, V lost 1 base, and 8 bases had no gene match. The CDR3 coding sequence is TGTGCCACCAGCAGAGGCTACACCGGGACAGGGGGCTCTGGGGCCAACGTCCTGACTTTC. It yields the protein CATSRGYTGTGGSGANVLTF.

In this sample, this clonotype turned up many times. The rearrangement links TRBV2 to TRBJ1-2, with 12 bases that match TRBD1. Germline V gives CDR1 SNHLY, CDR2 FYNNEI. The ends lost 6 bases at V and 4 bases at J; junction bases unmatched: 18. The CDR3 runs to 19 residues. The CDR3 loop is CASRDRPGTGGPYGYGYTF. DNA of the CDR3: TGTGCCAGCAGAGATCGCCCCGGGACAGGGGGCCCTTACGGCTATGGCTACACCTTC.

The sample holds a few counts of this clonotype. The chain carries TRBV4-1 and TRBJ1-2; D unclear. V was pared by 0 bases and J by 8 bases, with 19 bases between. This CDR3 is 16 amino acids long. Germline V gene lookup returns CDR1 MGHRA and CDR2 YSYEKL. The CDR3 DNA is TGCGCCAGCAGCCAAGATTGGGTCGCAGCCTTGGGGGGCTACACCTTC. Translating gives CASSQDWVAALGGYTF.

The chain couples TRBV14 to TRBJ2-5, with D hard to call. Germline CDR1 reads SGHDN; CDR2 reads FVKESK. V lost 5 bases and J 7 bases, leaving 11 bases between the germline ends. This CDR3 is built from 12 residues. CDR3 region: CASSMILGTQYF. The CDR3 region has the DNA TGTGCCAGCAGCATGATACTGGGGACCCAGTACTTC.

The V gene is TRBV4-1, the J gene TRBJ1-1; D gene uncertain. The ends were cut back, 2 bases at V and 4 bases at J, with 11 bases in the middle. This CDR3 has 14 residues. Germline V lookup: CDR1 MGHRA, CDR2 YSYEKL. CDR3 DNA: TGCGCCAGCAGCCAACCCCGTTCGGGCACTGAAGCTTTCTTT. Translating gives CASSQPRSGTEAFF.

This clonotype has just a few counts. The CDR3, as DNA: TGTGCCAGCAGCCAAGAGCGGACAGGGGGCGGCTATGGCTACACCTTC. Translating it yields CASSQERTGGGYGYTF. V gene TRBV11-1 combines with J gene TRBJ1-2, with 11 bases lining up with TRBD1. CDR1 and CDR2 (germline): SGHAT, FQDESV (reference sequence). V shed 5 bases and J 4 bases; nucleotides not matched to a gene: 9. The CDR3 extends over 16 amino acids.

This chain links TRBV10-3 with TRBJ1-5; D is undetermined. The CDR3 has 12 amino acids. V lost 3 bases and J lost 7, with 7 bases in between. CDR1 is ENHRY, CDR2 SYGVKD, per germline. CDR3 nucleotides: TGTGCCATCAGTGACGAACTCCAGCCCCAGCATTTT. It encodes CAISDELQPQHF.

The table lists this clonotype with many counts. The rearrangement uses TRBV29-1 and TRBJ1-1; 7 bases map to TRBD1. The CDR3 loop spans 12 amino acids. Per the germline V gene, CDR1 is SQVTM and CDR2 is ANQGSEA. The J segment lost 4 bases and the V segment lost 5 bases, leaving 4 bases of the junction unmatched. CDR3 amino acids: CSVQEGATEAFF. CDR3 coding DNA: TGCAGCGTTCAGGAGGGGGCCACTGAAGCTTTCTTT.

Comment on this clonotype: Given the absence of the conserved phenylalanine or tryptophan at the CDR3 end, a read error is likely. The DNA is left out, because the CDR3 cannot be placed on it with certainty; the CDR3 is given as TCRdb lists it. V usage is TRBV5-1 and J usage is TRBJ1-3; TRBD1 is the table's D call and was not checked against the DNA. The CDR3 spans 9 amino acids, including both terminal residues. Germline CDR1 SGHRS, CDR2 YFSETQ. This chain's CDR3 is CASTGTENT.